The 17 T cell receptor beta chains reported below all come from one sample, sequenced in a study of blood T cell repertoires in COVID-19 (dated by TCRdb to the early 2020s). Libraries were prepared through the immunoSEQ multiplex PCR assay. TCRdb mirrors the immuneACCESS table, restricted to in-frame sequences. Some clones are absent from its copies; in checked studies, under half trace to an unresolved V gene, and the reason for the others is unknown. The sample records roughly 390,000 clones, around 84% of which are singletons. The ten top clones hold approximately 3.6% of the sample. The sequencing input was peripheral blood. All receptors come from a woman between 18 and 30 years old with acute or convalescent COVID-19.

The chain employs TRBV5-1 and TRBJ2-5, with 8 bases aligning to TRBD1. CDR1 is SGHRS, CDR2 YFSETQ, per germline. The J segment lost 3 bases and the V segment lost 4 bases, leaving 8 bases of the junction unmatched. The CDR3 contains 15 residues. DNA of the CDR3: TGCGCCAGCAGCCTACAACCGACAGGGGAAGAGACCCAGTACTTC. Translation: CASSLQPTGEETQYF.

The rearrangement links TRBV24-1 to TRBJ2-1, with D possibly TRBD1 on 5 matching bases. Deletions cut 3 bases from V and 8 bases from J, with 16 bases between. Germline CDR1 and CDR2: KGHDR and SFDVKD. The CDR3 runs to 15 residues. The CDR3, as DNA: TGTGCCACCAGTGATCCCCCGGACACTGGGGATGAGCAGTTCTTC. Translation: CATSDPPDTGDEQFF.

The chain carries TRBV19 and TRBJ1-6; the D gene is possibly TRBD1 (5 bases). The CDR3 has 15 residues. Germline V gene data show CDR1 as LNHDA and CDR2 as SQIVND (reference sequence). V dropped 2 bases and J dropped 8 bases, with 13 bases sitting between them. Written as DNA, the CDR3 is TGTGCCAGTAGTATAAGGGCTGGGGGGGATTCACCCCTCCACTTT. Translated, it gives CASSIRAGGDSPLHF.

The J gene is TRBJ2-1, the V gene TRBV19; 11 bases are shared with TRBD2. CDR3 length: 16 residues. Germline V gene data show CDR1 as LNHDA and CDR2 as SQIVND (reference sequence). Losses at the gene ends were 7 bases for V and 8 bases for J; bases not matched to a gene: 13. This chain's CDR3 is CASTGTSGPFSDEQFF. In DNA, the CDR3 is TGTGCCAGTACCGGGACTAGCGGTCCCTTTAGCGATGAGCAGTTCTTC.

This chain joins TRBV6-4 and TRBJ2-2; 8 bases line up with TRBD1. V shed 6 bases, J shed 1 base, and the junction held 4 bases outside the gene matches. The germline V gene encodes CDR1 MRHNA and CDR2 SNTAGT. The CDR3 totals 15 residues. The CDR3 region is CASSDGQGNTGELFF. In nucleotides, the CDR3 is TGTGCCAGCAGCGACGGACAGGGGAACACCGGGGAGCTGTTTTTT.

V usage is TRBV19 and J usage is TRBJ2-5; weak D call: TRBD2 (5 bases). Per germline, CDR1 LNHDA and CDR2 SQIVND (reference sequence). Trimming cost V 7 bases and J 1 base, with 10 bases left between them. CDR3 length equals 13 residues. The DNA for the CDR3 is TGTGCCAGTAATCAGCGGCTCCAAGAGACCCAGTACTTC. This encodes CASNQRLQETQYF.

The chain joins TRBV11-1 to TRBJ2-7; D is possibly TRBD1 (7 bases). Germline V lookup: CDR1 SGHAT, CDR2 FQDESV (reference sequence). The CDR3 sequence is 15 residues long. The V gene lost 6 bases and the J gene lost 4 bases, with 19 bases spanning the gap. The CDR3 bases are TGTGCCAGCAGTCTAGCGCCTCAGGGGGGATACGAGCAGTACTTC. Translated, it gives CASSLAPQGGYEQYF. Combining the CDR3 with reference TRBV11-1 and TRBJ2-7 gives the whole variable domain EAEVAQSPRYKITEKSQAVAFWCDPISGHATLYWYRQILGQGPELLVQFQDESVVDDSQLPKDRFSAERLKGVDSTLKIQPAELGDSAMYLCASSLAPQGGYEQYFGPGTRLTVT.

This clone was counted a few times. V is TRBV19 and J is TRBJ1-6, with no clear D. V lost 7 bases and J 11 bases, leaving 24 bases between the germline ends. Germline CDR1 and CDR2: LNHDA and SQIVND (reference sequence). This CDR3 contains 16 residues. The CDR3 DNA reads as TGTGCCAGTACCGTACTACATGGTGCCGGGTATGCACCCCTCCACTTT. This sequence encodes CASTVLHGAGYAPLHF.

The rearrangement uses TRBV5-1 and TRBJ1-5; the D gene is possibly TRBD1 (6 bases). The CDR3 totals 16 residues. V gave up 1 base and J gave up 0 bases, with 11 bases separating them. Looked up from germline, CDR1 is SGHRS and CDR2 is YFSETQ. The CDR3 DNA sequence: TGCGCCAGCAGCTTGACAGGGCCAAATAGCAATCAGCCCCAGCATTTT. Translated, it gives CASSLTGPNSNQPQHF.

This clone has just a few counts. The V and J genes are TRBV3-1 (or the pseudogene TRBV3-2) and TRBJ2-7, with no clear D. V lost 0 bases to trimming and J lost 3 bases, with 9 bases between them. Germline CDR1 is LGHDT and CDR2 is YNNKEL (reference sequence). The CDR3 totals 14 residues. The CDR3 sequence is CASSQDWSGYEQYF. In DNA, the CDR3 is TGTGCCAGCAGCCAAGATTGGTCGGGCTACGAGCAGTACTTC.

The V call is TRBV3-1 (or the pseudogene TRBV3-2), the J call TRBJ2-7; 9 nucleotides align to TRBD2. This CDR3 has 16 amino acids. After removal of 4 bases from V and 1 base from J, the junction contained 8 bases not matched to a gene. Germline V CDR1 and CDR2: LGHDT, YNNKEL (reference sequence). The CDR3 DNA sequence: TGTGCCAGCAGCCCCCAAGGGGGACTAGCTTCCTACGAGCAGTACTTC. Encoded protein: CASSPQGGLASYEQYF.

The genes are TRBV30 and TRBJ1-4; perhaps TRBD1 as D (5 bases). Germline CDR1 reads GTSNPN; CDR2 reads SVGIG (reference sequence). This CDR3 spans 13 amino acids. V shed 7 bases and J shed 6 bases, with 15 bases lying between them. In DNA, the CDR3 is TGTGCCTTCTCGTCCTTAGGGGATGAAAAACTGTTTTTT. As protein: CAFSSLGDEKLFF.

The J gene is TRBJ1-3, the V gene TRBV6-5; D ambiguous. The CDR3 sequence is 14 residues long. Germline V CDR1 and CDR2: MNHEY, SVGAGI. V lost 5 bases to trimming and J lost 2 bases, with 10 bases between them. CDR3: CASSPQVAGNTIYF. The CDR3 bases are TGTGCCAGCAGTCCCCAGGTCGCTGGAAACACCATATATTTT.

The J gene is TRBJ2-3, the V gene TRBV30, with a tentative D call TRBD1 (5 bases). Trimming cost V 3 bases and J 1 base, with 11 bases left between them. Per germline, CDR1 GTSNPN and CDR2 SVGIG (reference sequence). This CDR3 comprises 14 residues. The CDR3 loop is CAWSTQVGTDTQYF. The DNA of the CDR3 is TGTGCCTGGAGCACACAGGTGGGCACAGATACGCAGTATTTT.

The rearrangement joins TRBV29-1 to TRBJ2-1; TRBD1 matches at 8 bases. Germline trimming cut 7 bases from V and 5 bases from J; bases unmatched to any gene: 4. Germline CDR1 and CDR2: SQVTM and ANQGSEA. This CDR3 spans 12 amino acids. The DNA for the CDR3 is TGCAGCGCTCACAGGGGGAACAATGAGCAGTTCTTC. Translation gives CSAHRGNNEQFF.

The chain has TRBV10-3 and TRBJ2-5, with D perhaps TRBD2 (5 bases). CDR3 length: 12 residues. The germline V and J ends were trimmed by 6 bases and 4 bases, with 9 bases remaining between them. CDR1 ENHRY and CDR2 SYGVKD come from the germline V gene. The CDR3 nucleotides are TGTGCCATCAGGGCCGAGGGAGAGACCCAGTACTTC. Protein: CAIRAEGETQYF.

The chain recombines TRBV19 with TRBJ1-2; TRBD1 matches 10 bases. Germline V lookup: CDR1 LNHDA, CDR2 SQIVND (reference sequence). V lost 5 bases, J lost 4 bases, and 7 bases stayed unmatched. The CDR3 is 15 residues long. CDR3 coding DNA: TGTGCCAGTAGTGGGGCGGGACAGGGGAGCTATGGCTACACCTTC. Amino acid sequence: CASSGAGQGSYGYTF.